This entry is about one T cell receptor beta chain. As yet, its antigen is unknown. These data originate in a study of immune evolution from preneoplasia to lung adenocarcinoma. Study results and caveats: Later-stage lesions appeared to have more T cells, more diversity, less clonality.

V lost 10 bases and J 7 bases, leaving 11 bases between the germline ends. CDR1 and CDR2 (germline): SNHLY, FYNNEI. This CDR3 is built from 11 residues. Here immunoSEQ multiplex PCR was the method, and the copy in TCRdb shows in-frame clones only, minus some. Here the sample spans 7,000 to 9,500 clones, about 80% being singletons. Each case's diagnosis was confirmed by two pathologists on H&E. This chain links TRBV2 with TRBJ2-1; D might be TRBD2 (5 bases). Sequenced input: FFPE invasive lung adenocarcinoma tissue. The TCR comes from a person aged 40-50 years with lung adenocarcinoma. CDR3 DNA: TGTGCCATTCCCCGGGGTAATGAGCAGTTCTTC. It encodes CAIPRGNEQFF.